The 8 T cell receptor beta chains in this list originate from one sample, sequenced in a study of cytotoxic CD8 clonotypes in ibrutinib-treated CLL. Produced via immunoSEQ multiplex PCR; TCRdb's table is partial and in-frame only. This sample has more than 150,000 clones, with around 70% found just once. The specimen comprised PBMCs, sampled after 24 months of ibrutinib treatment. These receptor sequences come from a human donor with chronic lymphocytic leukemia.

The CDR3 sequence: CASSPGLAGPTSTDTQYF. For the CDR3, the DNA is TGCGCCAGTTCACCGGGACTAGCGGGCCCGACTAGCACAGATACGCAGTATTTT. The chain recombines TRBV10-1 with TRBJ2-3; 12 bases agree with TRBD2. With V trimmed by 9 bases and J by 0 bases, 13 bases remained unmatched. The CDR3 consists of 18 residues. Germline values: CDR1 WNHNN, CDR2 SYGVQD (reference sequence).

The rearrangement uses TRBV27 and TRBJ2-7; TRBD1 matches 9 bases. Germline V lookup: CDR1 MNHEY, CDR2 SMNVEV (reference sequence). The CDR3 has 14 amino acids. After removal of 5 bases from V and 3 bases from J, the junction contained 5 bases not matched to a gene. CDR3 in amino acids: CASSRDRVGYEQYF. CDR3 DNA: TGTGCCAGCAGTCGGGACAGGGTGGGCTACGAGCAGTACTTC.

In this sample, this clone turned up a few times. This sequence joins TRBV27 and TRBJ2-7; TRBD2 agrees at 8 bases. V lost 5 bases and J lost 6; bases outside the gene matches: 12. The germline V gene encodes CDR1 MNHEY and CDR2 SMNVEV (reference sequence). The CDR3 covers 15 residues. CDR3 loop: CASSRVSAGDREQYF. The CDR3 region has the DNA TGTGCCAGCAGTCGTGTCTCAGCGGGAGATCGCGAGCAGTACTTC.

The chain links TRBV5-1 to TRBJ1-2; no clear D gene. Trimming took 4 bases from V and 4 from J, leaving 14 bases between them. This CDR3 region has 14 residues. CDR1 SGHRS and CDR2 YFSETQ come from the germline V gene. CDR3 in DNA: TGCGCCAGCAGCATCTTGCCAGAACTCTATGGCTACACCTTC. The encoded protein is CASSILPELYGYTF.

The V call is TRBV7-6, the J call TRBJ2-5; the D is unclear. CDR1 and CDR2 from the germline V gene are SGHVS and FNYEAQ. The CDR3 sequence is 12 residues long. The V end was cut by 6 bases, the J end by 4 bases, with 9 bases between. The CDR3 bases are TGTGCCAGCAGGCACTTTCGAGAGACCCAGTACTTC. It specifies CASRHFRETQYF.

As DNA, the CDR3 is TGCGCCAGCAGCCAAGATCTGCTAGCAACCTACTCGAACACCGGGGAGCTGTTTTTT. It codes for CASSQDLLATYSNTGELFF. This chain links TRBV4-3 with TRBJ2-2, with D maybe TRBD2 (5 bases). The length of the CDR3 is 19 residues. Looked up from germline, CDR1 is LGHNA and CDR2 is YSLEER. Trimming removed 0 bases from V and 0 bases from J, with 17 bases in between.

This sequence joins TRBV7-8 and TRBJ2-7, with D perhaps TRBD1 (6 bases). Trimming removed 0 bases from V and 2 bases from J, with 11 bases in between. The CDR3 sequence is 15 residues long. From germline, CDR1 is SGHVS and CDR2 FQNEAQ. In DNA, the CDR3 is TGTGCCAGCAGCTTAGCGGGGACATTAGCCTACGAGCAGTACTTC. Its protein product is CASSLAGTLAYEQYF.

V is TRBV5-1 and J is TRBJ1-3; possible D gene TRBD1, 5 bases. Germline assignment: CDR1 SGHRS and CDR2 YFSETQ. V dropped 0 bases and J dropped 3 bases, with 10 bases sitting between them. The CDR3 contains 15 residues. CDR3 sequence: CASSLGQRHGNTIYF. CDR3 DNA: TGCGCCAGCAGCTTGGGACAGCGACATGGAAACACCATATATTTT.